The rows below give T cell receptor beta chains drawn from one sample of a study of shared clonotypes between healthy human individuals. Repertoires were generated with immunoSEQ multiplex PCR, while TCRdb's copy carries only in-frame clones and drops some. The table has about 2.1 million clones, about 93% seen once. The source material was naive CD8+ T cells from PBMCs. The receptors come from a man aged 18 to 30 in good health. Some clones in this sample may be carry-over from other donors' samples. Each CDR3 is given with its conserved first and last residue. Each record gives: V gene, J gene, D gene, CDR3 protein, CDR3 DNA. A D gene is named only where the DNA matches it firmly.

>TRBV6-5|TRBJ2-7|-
CASSSPGDPYEQYF
TGTGCCAGCAGTTCCCCAGGGGACCCCTACGAGCAGTACTTC
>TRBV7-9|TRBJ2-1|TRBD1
CASRRTGANTYNEQFF
TGTGCCAGCAGACGAACAGGGGCTAATACCTACAATGAGCAGTTCTTC
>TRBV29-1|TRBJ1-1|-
CSVRGTPGRGTEAFF
TGCAGCGTCCGAGGGACCCCAGGGAGGGGCACTGAAGCTTTCTTT
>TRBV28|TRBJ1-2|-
CASIPAQGRYTF
TGTGCCAGCATTCCAGCACAGGGAAGGTACACCTTC
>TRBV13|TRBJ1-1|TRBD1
CASSLYSGTGEFLNTEAFF
TGTGCCAGCAGCCTCTATAGCGGGACAGGTGAGTTCCTGAACACTGAAGCTTTCTTT
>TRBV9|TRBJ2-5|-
CASSVGQPQETQYF
TGTGCCAGCAGCGTAGGACAGCCCCAAGAGACCCAGTACTTC
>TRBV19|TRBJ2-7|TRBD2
CASIGTSGSLNEQYF
TGTGCCAGTATAGGGACTAGCGGGAGTTTGAACGAGCAGTACTTC
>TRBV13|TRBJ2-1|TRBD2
CASSLTGGSYNEQFF
TGTGCCAGCAGCTTAACGGGAGGGTCCTACAATGAGCAGTTCTTC
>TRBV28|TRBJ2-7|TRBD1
CASSYRQGANYEQYF
TGTGCCAGCAGTTATCGACAGGGGGCGAACTACGAGCAGTACTTC
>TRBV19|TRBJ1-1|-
CASSMVAGQTEAFF
TGTGCCAGTAGTATGGTGGCTGGTCAGACTGAAGCTTTCTTT
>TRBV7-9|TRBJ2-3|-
CASSLSDTQYF
TGTGCCAGCAGCTTATCTGATACGCAGTATTTT